These 12 T cell receptor beta chains were sequenced from one sample in a study of T-cell reconstitution after alpha-beta-depleted transplantation in children. Preparation of the TCRbeta library was carried out with unique molecular identifiers. TCRdb recomputed calls from the PCR reads with MiXCR, one row per CDR3 protein. The data contain some 830,000 distinct CDR3 sequences, around 15% of them singletons. Sequencing was performed on PBMCs, mostly from graft donor cells, taken 360 days after TCRalphabeta/CD19-depleted stem cell transplant. The receptors were sampled from a male patient aged 10 to 17 who had a stem cell transplant for acute lymphoblastic leukemia, so the T cells may come from the graft donor.

The V gene is TRBV7-9, the J gene TRBJ2-2; 12 bases map to TRBD2. The CDR3 runs 17 residues. CDR1 is SEHNR and CDR2 is FQNEAQ in the germline V gene (reference sequence). V was clipped by 7 bases and J by 1 base; unmatched bases: 7. Here the CDR3 DNA reads TGTGCCAGCAAGGGCCTAGCGGGAGGGAAGAACACCGGGGAGCTGTTTTTT. Its protein product is CASKGLAGGKNTGELFF.

The rearrangement links TRBV15 to TRBJ2-1; D may be TRBD1 or TRBD2 (5 bases each). This CDR3 has 15 residues. V lost 0 bases to trimming and J lost 15 bases, with 21 bases between them. Germline V CDR1 and CDR2: LNHNV, YYDKDF (reference sequence). CDR3 DNA: TGTGCCACCAGCAGAGATAGGGCCGGGACCCTACGCCGGTTCTTC. Translation gives CATSRDRAGTLRRFF.

V is TRBV12-3 or TRBV12-4 and J is TRBJ2-7; D call uncertain. The CDR3 has 13 amino acids. Between the trimmed V and J ends, which lost 6 bases and 6 bases, there was a span of 15 bases. Here the CDR3 reads CASRSLEALEQYF. The DNA for the CDR3 is TGTGCCAGCAGGAGCCTAGAAGCTCTCGAGCAGTACTTC.

This clonotype was detected only a few times. The J gene is TRBJ2-1, the V gene TRBV29-1, with D tentatively TRBD1 (6 bases). Per germline, CDR1 SQVTM and CDR2 ANQGSEA. V was clipped by 8 bases and J by 4 bases, with 18 bases between them. The CDR3 consists of 14 residues. DNA of the CDR3: TGCAGCATACGGGGACACCTCCCTTACAATGAGCAGTTCTTC. Its translation is CSIRGHLPYNEQFF.

This clonotype was seen a handful of times. The gene calls are TRBV7-9 and TRBJ1-2, with TRBD1 identical over 7 bases. The junction had 3 bases not matched to a gene; V was cut back by 1 base and J by 4 bases. The CDR3 contains 14 residues. The V gene's germline CDR1 is SEHNR and CDR2 FQNEAQ (reference sequence). CDR3 nucleotide sequence: TGTGCCAGCAGCTTAGGGACAGGAGCCTATGGCTACACCTTC. This codes for CASSLGTGAYGYTF.

This clonotype was observed a handful of times. The genes are TRBV7-6 and TRBJ2-2; D unclear. CDR1 and CDR2 from the germline V gene are SGHVS and FNYEAQ. V was cut by 4 bases and J by 5 bases, with 11 bases left in between. The length of the CDR3 is 14 residues. The CDR3: CASSSAVGTGELFF. The CDR3 DNA is TGTGCCAGCAGCTCTGCAGTAGGAACCGGGGAGCTGTTTTTT.

This clonotype was picked up many times. One junction end disagrees with the germline gene, perhaps due to a read error. V is TRBV5-1 and J is TRBJ2-7, with D perhaps matching TRBD2 (7 bases). The CDR3 has 14 amino acids. The germline CDR1 and CDR2 sequences are SGHRS and YFSETQ. The CDR3 spells CASSLGGGPYEQYF. In nucleotides, the CDR3 is TGTGCCAGCAGTTTGGGAGGGGGGCCCTACGAGCAGTACTTC.

V is TRBV11-2 and J is TRBJ2-3; 10 positions match TRBD2. This CDR3 is built from 15 residues. CDR1 is SGHAT, CDR2 FQNNGV, per germline. The V segment lost 4 bases and the J segment 5 bases; nucleotides outside the gene matches: 6. Here the CDR3 reads CASSSLAGAKDTQYF. In DNA, the CDR3 is TGTGCCAGCAGCTCCCTAGCGGGAGCTAAAGATACGCAGTATTTT.

V gene TRBV7-8 combines with J gene TRBJ2-5; TRBD2 aligns across 8 bases. The germline V gene has CDR1 SGHVS and CDR2 FQNEAQ. V lost 1 base, J lost 2 bases, and 9 bases stayed unmatched. The CDR3 spans 17 residues. CDR3 protein: CASSLGGASGWQETQYF. The DNA of the CDR3 is TGTGCCAGCAGCTTAGGCGGTGCTAGCGGGTGGCAAGAGACCCAGTACTTC.

This clonotype was observed at least ten times. V gene TRBV27 combines with J gene TRBJ2-7, with a tentative D call TRBD1 (5 bases). Germline-derived CDR1 and CDR2 are MNHEY and SMNVEV (reference sequence). This CDR3 has 14 amino acids. V shed 1 base and J shed 5 bases, with 12 bases lying between them. The CDR3 nucleotides are TGTGCCAGCAGTTTATTGGGGCTGGTTAACGAGCAGTACTTC. Translated: CASSLLGLVNEQYF.

The rearrangement uses TRBV15 and TRBJ2-7, with 10 bases fitting TRBD2. Germline assignment: CDR1 LNHNV and CDR2 YYDKDF (reference sequence). This CDR3 has 16 amino acids. Unmatched junction bases numbered 5, after V lost 1 base and J lost 2 bases. CDR3 coding DNA: TGTGCCACCAGCAGAGGGGAACTAGCGGGAACCTACGAGCAGTACTTC. Protein product: CATSRGELAGTYEQYF.

V gene TRBV11-3 combines with J gene TRBJ2-1; 8 nucleotides align to TRBD1. This CDR3 spans 14 amino acids. J was trimmed by 8 bases and V by 3 bases; bases with no gene match: 6. Germline assignment: CDR1 SGHNT and CDR2 YENEEA. CDR3 protein: CASSFRTGIDEQFF. The CDR3 DNA follows: TGTGCCAGCAGCTTCCGGACAGGGATCGATGAGCAGTTCTTC.